Below are 24 T cell receptor beta chains sequenced from a single sample in a study of blood T cell repertoires in COVID-19. The assay was immunoSEQ multiplex PCR, and TCRdb's table has in-frame clones only and misses some. The sample includes about 270,000 clones, 89% of them seen just once. The sample consisted of PBMCs or T cells enriched from blood (not recorded which). All receptors derive from a woman aged 55 to 70 who had recovered from COVID-19.

With regard to this clone: The sample holds other DNA sequences that translate to the same CDR3. V usage is TRBV19 and J usage is TRBJ1-5; D perhaps matches TRBD1 (5 bases). The CDR3 has 13 residues. Deletions cut 3 bases from V and 3 bases from J, with 6 bases between. Germline V lookup: CDR1 LNHDA, CDR2 SQIVND (reference sequence). The CDR3 nucleotides read TGTGCCAGTAGTATCAGGGTCAATCAGCCCCAGCATTTT. Amino acid sequence: CASSIRVNQPQHF.

The V and J genes are TRBV28 and TRBJ2-7; 7 nucleotides align to TRBD1. The CDR3 consists of 16 residues. With 5 bases clipped from V and 0 bases from J, the junction kept 10 bases outside the gene matches. Germline CDR1 and CDR2: MDHEN and SYDVKM. The CDR3 here is CASSLQGVDASYEQYF. DNA for the CDR3: TGTGCCAGCAGTCTGCAGGGGGTTGATGCCTCCTACGAGCAGTACTTC.

CDR3 residues: CASSFFVGQANEKLFF. The CDR3 nucleotides are TGTGCCAGCAGTTTTTTCGTGGGACAGGCTAATGAAAAACTGTTTTTT. The J gene is TRBJ1-4, the V gene TRBV6-5; TRBD1 matches 8 bases. J lost 3 bases, V lost 4 bases, and 7 bases had no gene match. Germline V gives CDR1 MNHEY, CDR2 SVGAGI. The CDR3 covers 16 residues.

V usage is TRBV28 and J usage is TRBJ2-1, with TRBD2 identical over 11 bases. The CDR3 totals 16 residues. Germline-derived CDR1 and CDR2 are MDHEN and SYDVKM. The junction had 9 bases not matched to a gene; V was cut back by 5 bases and J by 6 bases. The CDR3 bases are TGTGCCAGCAGTCTAGCCGGGACTAGCGGATTCAATGAGCAGTTCTTC. It is translated as CASSLAGTSGFNEQFF.

V usage is TRBV19 and J usage is TRBJ1-5; maybe TRBD1 (6 bases). Germline V gene data show CDR1 as LNHDA and CDR2 as SQIVND (reference sequence). Trimming removed 4 bases at V and 7 bases at J, with 20 bases between. The CDR3 runs 16 residues. The CDR3 loop reads CASSKRRTGRRQPQHF. The CDR3 DNA reads TGTGCCAGTAGTAAAAGAAGAACAGGGAGACGCCAGCCCCAGCATTTT.

This clone occurred a few times. The chain has TRBV12-3 or TRBV12-4 and TRBJ1-1; D possibly corresponds to TRBD1 (6 bases). Deletions cut 3 bases from V and 10 bases from J, with 15 bases between. The CDR3 has 13 amino acids. The CDR3: CASSFRSGGGAFF. CDR3 bases: TGTGCCAGCAGTTTCCGGTCGGGAGGGGGAGCTTTCTTT.

This chain uses TRBV28 with TRBJ2-7, with a tentative D call TRBD1 (5 bases). Between the trimmed V and J ends, which lost 6 bases and 3 bases, there was a span of 9 bases. Germline lookup yields CDR1 MDHEN and CDR2 SYDVKM. The CDR3 is made up of 12 amino acids. The CDR3 loop reads CASRAGFYEQYF. The CDR3 region has the DNA TGTGCCAGCAGGGCAGGGTTCTACGAGCAGTACTTC.

This chain's CDR3 is CASSWLGLDFSSEQFF. Here the CDR3 DNA reads TGCGCCAGCAGCTGGCTCGGACTAGATTTCTCATCTGAGCAGTTCTTC. The chain links TRBV5-1 to TRBJ2-1; 7 positions agree with TRBD2. V shed 3 bases and J 9 bases; nucleotides not matched to a gene: 15. Germline V gene lookup returns CDR1 SGHRS and CDR2 YFSETQ. This CDR3 contains 16 residues.

The chain uses TRBV12-5 and TRBJ1-1; D is perhaps TRBD1 (6 bases). This CDR3 has 16 amino acids. V was clipped by 6 bases and J by 1 base, with 18 bases between them. Per the germline V gene, CDR1 is LGHNT and CDR2 is FRNRAP. The CDR3 sequence: CASGQPRQARNTEAFF. The CDR3 coding sequence is TGTGCTAGTGGCCAGCCTCGACAGGCCCGGAACACTGAAGCTTTCTTT.

This sequence joins TRBV4-1 and TRBJ2-7, with 7 bases matching TRBD2. CDR1 MGHRA and CDR2 YSYEKL come from the germline V gene. The V gene end was trimmed by 3 bases and the J gene end by 3 bases; junction bases not matched to a gene: 2. The CDR3 has 13 amino acids. In DNA form, the CDR3 reads TGCGCCAGCAGCCAGCGGGAGATCTACGAGCAGTACTTC. Translation gives CASSQREIYEQYF.

The chain has TRBV2 and TRBJ1-2; D unclear. The CDR3 contains 12 residues. The ends were cut back, 6 bases at V and 5 bases at J, with 10 bases in the middle. From germline, CDR1 is SNHLY and CDR2 FYNNEI. The CDR3, as DNA: TGTGCCAGCAGCGAACCGGGGTATGGCTACACCTTC. Amino acid sequence: CASSEPGYGYTF.

The rearrangement uses TRBV11-3 and TRBJ2-3, with 8 bases fitting TRBD2. There are 16 residues in the CDR3. V shed 5 bases and J 2 bases; nucleotides not matched to a gene: 9. Germline CDR1 and CDR2: SGHNT and YENEEA. CDR3 amino acids: CASSHSGTRDTDTQYF. The DNA for the CDR3 is TGTGCCAGCAGCCACTCCGGGACTAGGGACACAGATACGCAGTATTTT.

The chain carries TRBV5-4 and TRBJ2-2, with a tentative D call TRBD1 (6 bases). Deletions cut 6 bases from V and 7 bases from J, with 13 bases between. The CDR3 consists of 13 residues. Germline-derived CDR1 and CDR2 are SGHNT and YYREEE (reference sequence). The CDR3 region is CASNAPGHGELFF. The CDR3 coding sequence is TGTGCCAGCAACGCGCCGGGACACGGGGAGCTGTTTTTT.

The chain is built from TRBV18 and TRBJ2-4; the D gene is possibly TRBD2 (5 bases). Per germline, CDR1 KGHSH and CDR2 LQKENI. The germline V and J ends were trimmed by 3 bases and 8 bases, with 11 bases remaining between them. The CDR3 is 13 residues long. The CDR3 DNA reads as TGTGCCAGCTCACCTAGCTCCGGGGACATTCAGTACTTC. Its translation is CASSPSSGDIQYF.

DNA for the CDR3: TGCGCCAGCTCCTCGACAGGGACTAGCGGGTCTAGCTACAATGAGCAGTTCTTC. This translates into CASSSTGTSGSSYNEQFF. The chain joins TRBV5-1 to TRBJ2-1, with 12 positions matching TRBD2. Germline V CDR1 and CDR2: SGHRS, YFSETQ. This CDR3 region has 18 residues. Germline trimming cut 7 bases from V and 3 bases from J; bases unmatched to any gene: 14.

The J gene is TRBJ2-7, the V gene TRBV5-1, with 8 bases matching TRBD2. Per the germline V gene, CDR1 is SGHRS and CDR2 is YFSETQ. This CDR3 has 15 residues. Trimming at V came to 4 bases and at J to 4 bases, leaving 10 bases not matched to a gene. The CDR3, as DNA: TGCGCCAGCAGCCCGGGGGGGGGAGATAGATACGAGCAGTACTTC. This codes for CASSPGGGDRYEQYF.

The rearrangement joins TRBV7-9 to TRBJ2-5, with D possibly matching TRBD2 (5 bases). The V end lost 3 bases, the J end lost 3 bases, and 8 bases lay between the germline ends. Germline values: CDR1 SEHNR, CDR2 FQNEAQ (reference sequence). The CDR3 runs to 13 residues. For the CDR3, the DNA is TGTGCCAGCAGCTTCTCAGCGGAAGAGACCCAGTACTTC. It yields the protein CASSFSAEETQYF.

In DNA, the CDR3 is TGTGCCACCAGTGACACTTCCTATGGCTACACCTTC. It translates to CATSDTSYGYTF. The genes are TRBV24-1 and TRBJ1-2; D remains unclear. V was trimmed by 4 bases and J by 4 bases, leaving 6 bases between them. The CDR3 has 12 residues. Looked up from germline, CDR1 is KGHDR and CDR2 is SFDVKD.

J is TRBJ2-3 and V is TRBV3-1 (or the pseudogene TRBV3-2); TRBD2 matches at 8 bases. CDR3 size: 15 residues. Per germline, CDR1 LGHDT and CDR2 YNNKEL (reference sequence). Germline trimming cut 3 bases from V and 6 bases from J; bases unmatched to any gene: 8. CDR3 protein: CASSHSSGSVDTQYF. The DNA of the CDR3 is TGTGCCAGCAGCCACTCAAGCGGGAGCGTGGATACGCAGTATTTT.

This chain uses TRBV24-1 with TRBJ1-4; D is perhaps TRBD1 (5 bases). The V gene's germline CDR1 is KGHDR and CDR2 SFDVKD. V lost 4 bases to trimming and J lost 7 bases, with 9 bases between them. The CDR3 has 13 amino acids. In DNA, the CDR3 is TGTGCCACCAGTGAAGGGGTCTCTGAAAAACTGTTTTTT. Translation: CATSEGVSEKLFF.

The chain combines TRBV2 with TRBJ2-3, with TRBD2 identical over 7 bases. V lost 8 bases to trimming and J lost 4 bases; unmatched junction nucleotides: 18. This CDR3 comprises 17 residues. The V gene's germline CDR1 is SNHLY and CDR2 FYNNEI. The CDR3 spells CASRARPGGGPSDTQYF. The CDR3 coding sequence is TGTGCCAGCCGCGCTAGGCCCGGGGGAGGGCCCTCAGATACGCAGTATTTT.

The chain employs TRBV28 and TRBJ1-6; D is uncertain. The CDR3 runs to 16 residues. The germline V gene has CDR1 MDHEN and CDR2 SYDVKM. Trimming shortened V by 4 bases and J by 4 bases, and 14 bases separated the two germline ends. For the CDR3, the DNA is TGTGCCAGCAGTTCATCATTGGCAGATTATAATTCACCCCTCCACTTT. As protein: CASSSSLADYNSPLHF. Based on the CDR3 plus reference TRBV28 and TRBJ1-6, the full variable domain is DVKVTQSSRYLVKRTGEKVFLECVQDMDHENMFWYRQDPGLGLRLIYFSYDVKMKEKGDIPEGYSVSREKKERFSLILESASTNQTSMYLCASSSSLADYNSPLHFGNGTRLTVT.

This clone was picked up a small number of times. The V gene is TRBV6-2 or TRBV6-3, the J gene TRBJ1-2; TRBD1 might be the D (6 bases). V lost 0 bases to trimming and J lost 4 bases, with 12 bases between them. This CDR3 is 15 amino acids long. Germline-derived CDR1 and CDR2 are MNHEY and SVGEGT. The CDR3 here is CASSYSDRNFYGYTF. In nucleotides, the CDR3 is TGTGCCAGCAGTTACTCGGACAGAAATTTCTATGGCTACACCTTC.

The chain joins TRBV19 to TRBJ1-2; D gene ambiguous. The V gene's germline CDR1 is LNHDA and CDR2 SQIVND (reference sequence). V lost 3 bases, J lost 4 bases, and 12 bases lay in between. The CDR3 has 14 residues. CDR3 region: CASSIFRTGYGYTF. CDR3 nucleotides: TGTGCCAGTAGTATTTTCCGGACTGGCTATGGCTACACCTTC.